This T cell receptor (beta chain) comes out of a study of T cells after yellow fever vaccination (dated by TCRdb to the late 2010s). As for the study more broadly: Libraries from fractions with low cell numbers were prepared with the SMART-Seq v4 Ultra Low Input RNA kit. To follow T-cell clones before and after primary and booster YFV17D yellow fever vaccination, bulk TCR alpha and beta repertoires were sequenced over time. Blood was drawn at multiple timepoints before and after primary and secondary immunization, with bulk PBMC replicates and cell subsets isolated. Two healthy male donors, one aged 18 to 30 and one aged 30 to 39 years, were included in the cohort.

This clonotype was counted at least ten times. No antigen is known for it. It has no much larger one-base neighbor in the sample; base qualities were not kept. This sample was sequenced with an Illumina NovaSeq 6000. Synthesis of TCR cDNA relied on 5'RACE template switching, a step that introduced a universal primer site along with unique molecular identifiers. cDNA synthesis was primed from both the TCR alpha and TCR beta constant segments. Libraries were amplified in two PCR steps, with sample barcodes and sequencing adapters added in the second step. Sequencing of the libraries was done on either Illumina HiSeq 2500 (2x100 bp) or NovaSeq (2x150 bp). Per the authors' processing: Reads were demultiplexed and collapsed into UMI consensus sequences with MIGEC, and V(D)J alignment was performed with MiXCR. Using edgeR on replicate PBMC samples, clonotypes were called vaccine-responding if FDR was below 0.01 and the log2 fold change was above 5 up to day 15. Bulk clonotypes were assigned CD4 or CD8 identity according to which sequenced CD4 or CD8 repertoire held them at higher abundance. Using fastp at Q25 and MiXCR, TCRdb reprocessed the public reads and kept productive beta chains. Identical CDR3 protein sequences are pooled into one entry, listed with their most common genes and DNA. These V and J calls rely on TCRdb rather than the paper's analysis. The sample table records hundreds of thousands of distinct CDR3 sequences; around 4% of these occur just once. The leading ten clones occupy 23% of the sample.

The sample's treatment or condition, from its label and the paper: live attenuated yellow fever vaccine strain. At each blood-draw timepoint, two biological replicates of bulk PBMCs were collected. PBMCs were isolated from peripheral blood using a standard Ficoll-Paque protocol. TriZol was used to extract RNA from bulk PBMCs, from CD4 and CD8 fractions, and from dextramer-positive and dextramer-negative fractions. What the work shows at the level of the full study, not this receptor alone: Only a couple of donors were included in the study, so the extent to which the findings can be generalized is limited. Computational filtering was required because FACS-sorted repertoires could contain abundant contaminating clonotypes from the bulk population. The secondary T-cell response was weaker than the primary response but faster, peaking on day 5 instead of day 15. A small fraction of clonotypes appeared in both the CD4 and CD8 compartments, likely as a result of convergent recombination. Most clones expanded after primary vaccination (96% of CD4 and roughly 88% of CD8) were re-detected after the booster, suggesting that broad memory maintenance occurred.

CDR1 and CDR2, per the germline V gene, are SNHLY and FYNNEI. Trimmed from V: 5 bases; trimmed from J: 4 bases; junction bases lacking a gene match: 6. The CDR3 measures 15 amino acids from cysteine to phenylalanine. Only the CDR3 portion is preserved as DNA: 45 bases, with reading frame beginning at the first base. The clonotype originates from a man between 18 and 29 years old who received the YFV17D yellow fever vaccine. The sample was PBMCs, taken on the day of the yellow fever booster vaccination. In this chain, TRBV2 is recombined with TRBJ2-3; TRBD2 lines up with 10 middle nucleotides. The DNA sequence follows: TGTGCCAGCAGTCAAAAGCGGGGGGGCCCAGATACGCAGTATTTT. It translates to CASSQKRGGPDTQYF.